The 23 T cell receptor beta chains in this list originate from one sample, sequenced in a study of CD8+ T cells in alopecia areata (dated by TCRdb to the late 2010s). The sample's treatment or condition label, decoded: oral pan-JAK inhibitor, 5-10 mg twice daily. Libraries were built with the immunoSEQ multiplex PCR assay. RNA was extracted from all samples and reverse transcribed into cDNA, which served as template for TCR sequencing. The immuneACCESS repertoire file appears here via TCRdb, limited to in-frame rearrangements. These files lack a portion of the clones; in checked studies, under half of the deficit traces to unresolved V genes, and the cause of the others is not known. This sample lists 180,000 or so clones; around 49% were detected once. Around 10% of the sample is held by the ten biggest clonotypes. The specimen was CD8+ T cells sorted from blood, collected between weeks 51 and 54, from a patient treated with tofacitinib. These receptors all come from a human donor with alopecia areata.

J is TRBJ2-1 and V is TRBV2; TRBD2 matches at 13 bases. The germline V gene has CDR1 SNHLY and CDR2 FYNNEI. V lost 6 bases to trimming and J lost 7 bases; unmatched junction nucleotides: 9. The CDR3 extends over 16 amino acids. The CDR3 here is CASRELAGGPKNEQFF. The DNA of the CDR3 is TGTGCCAGCAGAGAACTAGCGGGGGGGCCCAAAAATGAGCAGTTCTTC. The full variable domain, in which reference TRBV2 and TRBJ2-1 provide the parts outside the CDR3, is EPEVTQTPSHQVTQMGQEVILRCVPISNHLYFYWYRQILGQKVEFLVSFYNNEISEKSEIFDDQFSVERPDGSNFTLKIRSTKLEDSAMYFCASRELAGGPKNEQFFGPGTRLTVL.

This clone came up a few times. The chain links TRBV10-3 to TRBJ2-1; D may match TRBD1 or TRBD2 (5 bases each). Germline V gene sequence: CDR1 ENHRY, CDR2 SYGVKD. The V and J ends lost 3 bases and 1 base respectively, with 10 bases between them. CDR3 length: 15 residues. This CDR3 reads CAISEGTPSYNEQFF. In nucleotides, the CDR3 is TGTGCCATCAGTGAAGGGACCCCTTCCTACAATGAGCAGTTCTTC.

The chain joins TRBV19 to TRBJ1-1, with 10 nucleotides matching TRBD1. The CDR3 has 17 amino acids. V was pared by 6 bases and J by 0 bases, with 10 bases of the junction left unmatched. CDR1 and CDR2 from the germline V gene are LNHDA and SQIVND (reference sequence). Here the CDR3 reads CASSPIRTGGMNTEAFF. The CDR3 nucleotides are TGTGCCAGTAGCCCTATTCGGACAGGGGGAATGAACACTGAAGCTTTCTTT. The whole variable domain, remainder taken from reference TRBV19 and TRBJ1-1, is DGGITQSPKYLFRKEGQNVTLSCEQNLNHDAMYWYRQDPGQGLRLIYYSQIVNDFQKGDIAEGYSVSREKKESFPLTVTSAQKNPTAFYLCASSPIRTGGMNTEAFFGQGTRLTVV.

This clone was seen more than once but under ten times. V and J are TRBV7-9 and TRBJ1-4; no firm D call. The CDR3 sequence is 11 residues long. V was cut by 4 bases and J by 12 bases, with 9 bases left in between. Germline V gene data show CDR1 as SEHNR and CDR2 as FQNEAQ (reference sequence). CDR3 sequence: CASSSTRELFF. The CDR3 nucleotides read TGTGCCAGCAGCTCAACACGAGAACTGTTTTTT.

This clone appeared a few times. This chain connects TRBV5-1 to TRBJ2-7, with D possibly TRBD1 on 6 matching bases. The CDR3 runs to 13 residues. V shed 4 bases and J shed 9 bases, with 17 bases lying between them. Per germline, CDR1 SGHRS and CDR2 YFSETQ. The CDR3 reads CASSPTPQGVQYF. DNA for the CDR3: TGCGCCAGCAGCCCCACCCCACAGGGAGTGCAGTACTTC.

This clone was seen more than once but under ten times. V is TRBV29-1 and J is TRBJ1-1, with TRBD1 matching 8 bases. V lost 6 bases to trimming and J lost 3 bases; unmatched junction nucleotides: 3. The CDR3 contains 12 residues. CDR1 and CDR2 (germline): SQVTM, ANQGSEA. CDR3 bases: TGCAGCGTCTCAGGGGGCCACACTGAAGCTTTCTTT. Its translation: CSVSGGHTEAFF.

This clone has more than one count but fewer than ten. The V call is TRBV10-3, the J call TRBJ2-1; perhaps TRBD2 as D (5 bases). This CDR3 contains 13 residues. Trimming took off 10 bases at V and 9 bases at J, with 19 bases between the two ends. Germline V gene sequence: CDR1 ENHRY, CDR2 SYGVKD. The CDR3 DNA reads TGTGCCACCCTAAAGGACTCCAACCTTGAGCAGTTCTTC. Translated: CATLKDSNLEQFF.

The V call is TRBV4-3, the J call TRBJ2-1; D ambiguous. Germline loops: CDR1 LGHNA, CDR2 YSLEER. The CDR3 is 15 amino acids. Between the trimmed V and J ends, which lost 7 bases and 3 bases, there was a span of 16 bases. CDR3 sequence reads: CASNWERDGYNEQFF. The CDR3 bases are TGCGCCAGCAATTGGGAACGTGACGGCTACAATGAGCAGTTCTTC.

This clone has only a few counts. This chain joins TRBV7-2 and TRBJ1-3; D may be TRBD1 (6 bases). The CDR3 is 15 residues long. V was cut by 3 bases and J by 0 bases, with 9 bases left in between. Per germline, CDR1 SGHTA and CDR2 FQGNSA. The CDR3 spells CASSFNRVSGNTIYF. The CDR3 DNA reads TGTGCCAGCAGCTTCAACAGGGTCTCTGGAAACACCATATATTTT.

Turning to this clone: A read error may be the cause here, since a much bigger clone is one base away. This chain joins TRBV11-2 and TRBJ1-2; D is perhaps TRBD1 (5 bases). Trimming pared 1 base from V and 2 bases from J, leaving 5 bases between. CDR3 length equals 13 residues. CDR1 is SGHAT, CDR2 FQNNGV, per germline. CDR3 nucleotides: TGTGCCAGCAGCTTAGCAGGGAACTATGGCTACACCTTC. Its translation is CASSLAGNYGYTF.

This clone was counted only a few times. This chain joins TRBV15 and TRBJ2-5; the D is unclear. The V end lost 5 bases, the J end lost 6 bases, and 10 bases lay between the germline ends. The CDR3 is 12 residues long. The V gene's germline CDR1 is LNHNV and CDR2 YYDKDF (reference sequence). The CDR3: CATSSPGQTQYF. The DNA for the CDR3 is TGTGCCACCAGCTCGCCAGGTCAGACCCAGTACTTC.

The chain couples TRBV7-9 to TRBJ1-1; tentative D call: TRBD1 (5 bases). Germline CDR1 and CDR2: SEHNR and FQNEAQ (reference sequence). Trimming shortened V by 1 base and J by 3 bases, and 9 bases separated the two germline ends. The CDR3 totals 14 residues. The CDR3 DNA reads as TGTGCCAGCAGCTTAGGGGAAGGGGACACTGAAGCTTTCTTT. This encodes CASSLGEGDTEAFF.

This chain connects TRBV7-9 to TRBJ2-7; 12 bases map to TRBD2. The CDR3 runs to 14 residues. Unmatched junction bases numbered 3, after V lost 4 bases and J lost 5 bases. CDR1 is SEHNR and CDR2 is FQNEAQ in the germline V gene (reference sequence). The CDR3 here is CASSWRLAGDEQYF. The CDR3 DNA follows: TGTGCCAGCAGCTGGAGACTAGCGGGGGACGAGCAGTACTTC.

This clone was recorded only once. The chain joins TRBV5-6 to TRBJ2-7, with D possibly being TRBD1 (5 bases). Per germline, CDR1 SGHDT and CDR2 YYEEEE. This CDR3 has 13 amino acids. V was shortened by 4 bases and J by 3 bases, with 11 bases between the two germline ends. As DNA, the CDR3 is TGTGCCAGCAGCCTAGGACAATACTACGAGCAGTACTTC. This sequence encodes CASSLGQYYEQYF.

V usage is TRBV7-9 and J usage is TRBJ2-5, with D perhaps TRBD1 (6 bases). CDR1 SEHNR and CDR2 FQNEAQ come from the germline V gene (reference sequence). This CDR3 is built from 15 residues. With 4 bases removed from V and 1 base from J, the gap between germline ends came to 13 bases. CDR3 region: CASSSRVRGQETQYF. The DNA for the CDR3 is TGTGCCAGCAGCTCGAGAGTCAGGGGCCAAGAGACCCAGTACTTC. The entire variable domain, with the rest obtained from reference TRBV7-9 and TRBJ2-5, is as follows: DTGVSQNPRHKITKRGQNVTFRCDPISEHNRLYWYRQTLGQGPEFLTYFQNEAQLEKSRLLSDRFSAERPKGSFSTLEIQRTEQGDSAMYLCASSSRVRGQETQYFGPGTRLLVL.

The chain is built from TRBV6-1 and TRBJ2-1; TRBD1 or TRBD2 may be the D gene (5 bases each). V was cut by 6 bases and J by 8 bases, with 20 bases left in between. This CDR3 comprises 15 residues. Germline CDR1 is MNHNS and CDR2 is SASEGT. CDR3 coding DNA: TGTGCCAGCAGACCCGGGACCCTATTCAGCGATGAGCAGTTCTTC. It specifies CASRPGTLFSDEQFF.

This clone was seen a few times. The chain is built from TRBV6-5 and TRBJ2-1; D gene unclear. The CDR3 spans 15 residues. The germline gives CDR1 MNHEY, CDR2 SVGAGI. Trimming pared 6 bases from V and 0 bases from J, leaving 12 bases between. The CDR3 DNA follows: TGTGCCAGCAGAGCCGCAGCTAGCTCCTACAATGAGCAGTTCTTC. Amino acid sequence: CASRAAASSYNEQFF.

This sequence joins TRBV4-2 and TRBJ1-4; D uncertain. The CDR3 covers 12 residues. V was cut by 0 bases and J by 10 bases, with 6 bases left in between. Germline loops: CDR1 LGHNA, CDR2 YNFKEQ. The CDR3 here is CASSQDAGKLFF. The DNA for the CDR3 is TGTGCCAGCAGCCAAGATGCGGGAAAACTGTTTTTT.

Only a few counts were recorded for this clone. V usage is TRBV5-1 and J usage is TRBJ2-2, with D uncertain. The CDR3 runs 14 residues. Per the germline V gene, CDR1 is SGHRS and CDR2 is YFSETQ. Trimming took off 0 bases at V and 1 base at J, with 4 bases between the two ends. This chain's CDR3 is CASSLDGNTGELFF. CDR3 DNA sequence: TGCGCCAGCAGCTTGGACGGGAACACCGGGGAGCTGTTTTTT. The full variable domain, rest sourced from reference TRBV5-1 and TRBJ2-2, is KAGVTQTPRYLIKTRGQQVTLSCSPISGHRSVSWYQQTPGQGLQFLFEYFSETQRNKGNFPGRFSGRQFSNSRSEMNVSTLELGDSALYLCASSLDGNTGELFFGEGSRLTVL.

This clone was picked up a small number of times. The chain's CDR3 is CSVAEDSSYEQYF. The DNA for the CDR3 is TGCAGCGTAGCCGAGGATAGCTCCTACGAGCAGTACTTC. The V and J genes are TRBV29-1 and TRBJ2-7; D gene uncertain. Germline CDR1 SQVTM, CDR2 ANQGSEA. V lost 6 bases and J 0 bases, leaving 12 bases between the germline ends. This CDR3 region has 13 residues.

CDR3 DNA sequence: TGTGCCAGCAGCCCGGGGACAGGGATCTACGAGCAGTACTTC. Translating it yields CASSPGTGIYEQYF. The chain combines TRBV13 with TRBJ2-7, with TRBD1 matching over 9 bases. CDR3 length equals 14 residues. V lost 5 bases, J lost 3 bases, and 5 bases stayed unmatched. Germline V CDR1 and CDR2: PRHDT, FYEKMQ (reference sequence).

V gene TRBV5-1 combines with J gene TRBJ2-5, with 12 nucleotides matching TRBD2. The CDR3 length is 16 residues. Unmatched junction bases numbered 4, after V lost 0 bases and J lost 4 bases. Germline CDR1 reads SGHRS; CDR2 reads YFSETQ. CDR3: CASSLALAGGPETQYF. CDR3 sequence (DNA): TGCGCCAGCAGCTTGGCGCTAGCGGGGGGGCCAGAGACCCAGTACTTC.

This clone was detected a few times. The chain carries TRBV6-6 and TRBJ1-6; D unclear. Trimming removed 6 bases from V and 10 bases from J, with 13 bases in between. The germline V gene encodes CDR1 MNHNY and CDR2 SVGAGI (reference sequence). The CDR3 length is 13 residues. CDR3 coding DNA: TGTGCCAGCAGGGCGGAGGGTCTCTCACCCCTCCACTTT. This codes for CASRAEGLSPLHF.